Detailed here is one T cell receptor beta chain. Only in-frame clones appear in the TCRdb table, and some are missing; sequencing was by immunoSEQ multiplex PCR. In the table there are about 57,000 clones, approximately 90% of which are singletons. Germline V gene lookup returns CDR1 SGHRS and CDR2 YFSETQ. The CDR3 has 16 amino acids. After removal of 4 bases from V and 1 base from J, the junction contained 9 bases not matched to a gene. These data are taken from a study of T cell changes during pregnancy in multiple sclerosis. The TCR comes from a female donor in good health, enrolled as a control in a pregnancy study. The V gene is TRBV5-1, the J gene TRBJ1-1; 8 bases are shared with TRBD1. Sequencing was performed on peripheral blood, taken after pregnancy. The CDR3 sequence: CASSHPGQDKNTEAFF. The CDR3 DNA reads TGCGCCAGCAGCCATCCGGGACAGGATAAGAACACTGAAGCTTTCTTT.